Below are 23 T cell receptor beta chains sequenced from a single sample in a study of T-cell memory formation after mild COVID-19. TCRdb ran MiXCR on the 5' RACE reads and lists one entry per CDR3 protein. In the table there are hundreds of thousands of distinct CDR3 sequences, approximately 19% of which are singletons. The sequenced sample was PBMCs or a T cell subset sorted from them (not recorded which). The receptors derive from an adult woman who had mild COVID-19 (a few samples of this study predate the infection). Cell type and time point are not known.

This sequence joins TRBV12-3 or TRBV12-4 and TRBJ1-2; D not resolved. V gave up 8 bases and J gave up 4 bases, with 11 bases separating them. The CDR3 is made up of 12 amino acids. CDR3 bases: TGTGCCAGCGGGGATAGGGTCTATGGCTACACCTTC. This encodes CASGDRVYGYTF.

This sequence joins TRBV13 and TRBJ1-1, with D maybe TRBD1 (6 bases). The CDR3 runs 14 residues. Germline CDR1 and CDR2: PRHDT and FYEKMQ (reference sequence). Between the trimmed V and J ends, which lost 7 bases and 7 bases, there was a span of 19 bases. CDR3 sequence: CASNPLRGRSEAFF. DNA of the CDR3: TGTGCCAGCAACCCACTGAGGGGGAGGAGTGAAGCTTTCTTT.

This CDR3 is CATSPGLAGVGNEQFF. Written as DNA, the CDR3 is TGTGCCACCAGCCCCGGACTAGCGGGAGTTGGGAATGAGCAGTTCTTC. The V and J genes are TRBV24-1 and TRBJ2-1; 13 bases are shared with TRBD2. The CDR3 runs to 16 residues. After removal of 7 bases from V and 7 bases from J, the junction contained 9 bases not matched to a gene. CDR1 is KGHDR and CDR2 is SFDVKD in the germline V gene.

This clonotype came up a few times. V usage is TRBV20-1 and J usage is TRBJ1-2; D is uncertain. V was shortened by 6 bases and J by 4 bases, with 6 bases between the two germline ends. Per the germline V gene, CDR1 is DFQATT and CDR2 is SNEGSKA (reference sequence). The CDR3 contains 10 residues. DNA for the CDR3: TGCAGTGCAACACGCTATGGCTACACCTTC. It encodes CSATRYGYTF.

The chain joins TRBV24-1 to TRBJ2-3, with D perhaps TRBD1 (5 bases). Germline V CDR1 and CDR2: KGHDR, SFDVKD. V lost 4 bases, J lost 2 bases, and 12 bases lay in between. CDR3 length equals 15 residues. The CDR3 bases are TGTGCCACCAGTGACCCCAGGGCGAACACAGATACGCAGTATTTT. This codes for CATSDPRANTDTQYF.

The chain has TRBV5-4 and TRBJ1-6; perhaps TRBD1 as D (6 bases). The V gene lost 4 bases and the J gene lost 4 bases, with 15 bases spanning the gap. CDR1 is SGHNT, CDR2 YYREEE, per germline (reference sequence). The CDR3 has 16 residues. The CDR3 here is CASSETGTNYNSPLHF. For the CDR3, the DNA is TGTGCCAGCAGCGAAACCGGGACAAATTATAATTCACCCCTCCACTTT.

This clonotype was detected a few times. The chain links TRBV7-9 to TRBJ2-5; tentatively, D is TRBD2 (5 bases). Germline assignment: CDR1 SEHNR and CDR2 FQNEAQ (reference sequence). The CDR3 consists of 16 residues. V was shortened by 2 bases and J by 6 bases, with 19 bases between the two germline ends. The CDR3, as DNA: TGTGCCAGCAGCTTATTCTACCGGCGACTATCGAAGACCCAGTACTTC. Translation: CASSLFYRRLSKTQYF. Complete variable domain (other parts from reference TRBV7-9 and TRBJ2-5): DTGVSQNPRHKITKRGQNVTFRCDPISEHNRLYWYRQTLGQGPEFLTYFQNEAQLEKSRLLSDRFSAERPKGSFSTLEIQRTEQGDSAMYLCASSLFYRRLSKTQYFGPGTRLLVL.

The chain combines TRBV9 with TRBJ1-4, with D maybe TRBD1 (6 bases). CDR1 and CDR2 from the germline V gene are SGDLS and YYNGEE. V dropped 3 bases and J dropped 5 bases, with 11 bases sitting between them. The CDR3 consists of 14 residues. The CDR3 DNA is TGTGCCAGCAGCGCGACAGGATCGAATGAAAAACTGTTTTTT. Amino acids: CASSATGSNEKLFF.

This clonotype was seen many times. The chain has TRBV20-1 and TRBJ2-1; 8 nucleotides agree with TRBD2. Germline CDR1 is DFQATT and CDR2 is SNEGSKA (reference sequence). J was trimmed by 7 bases and V by 6 bases; bases with no gene match: 11. There are 14 residues in the CDR3. CDR3 DNA sequence: TGCAGTGCCTCGACCGGGACTAGTCGTAATGAGCAGTTCTTC. Translation: CSASTGTSRNEQFF.

V and J are TRBV7-9 and TRBJ2-1; D is unclear. The germline V gene encodes CDR1 SEHNR and CDR2 FQNEAQ (reference sequence). Trimming shortened V by 6 bases and J by 7 bases, and 10 bases separated the two germline ends. The CDR3 has 12 residues. The CDR3 DNA is TGTGCCAGCAGTCCAGCACGGAATGAGCAGTTCTTC. It is translated as CASSPARNEQFF. Based on the CDR3 plus reference TRBV7-9 and TRBJ2-1, the full variable domain is DTGVSQNPRHKITKRGQNVTFRCDPISEHNRLYWYRQTLGQGPEFLTYFQNEAQLEKSRLLSDRFSAERPKGSFSTLEIQRTEQGDSAMYLCASSPARNEQFFGPGTRLTVL.

This clonotype occurred many times. The genes are TRBV3-1 and TRBJ2-1, with D possibly TRBD1 on 6 matching bases. Germline assignment: CDR1 LGHDT and CDR2 YNNKEL (reference sequence). V lost 3 bases, J lost 0 bases, and 18 bases lay in between. This CDR3 comprises 18 residues. The CDR3 DNA reads as TGTGCCAGCAGCCAGGATCGACAGGCCTTAAGCTCCTACAATGAGCAGTTCTTC. Translating it yields CASSQDRQALSSYNEQFF.

The chain couples TRBV27 to TRBJ1-5; maybe TRBD1 (5 bases). The germline CDR1 and CDR2 sequences are MNHEY and SMNVEV (reference sequence). The CDR3 runs 15 residues. V was trimmed by 3 bases and J by 3 bases, leaving 12 bases between them. The CDR3 DNA follows: TGTGCCAGCAGTTTGGGAGGGGCGCACAATCAGCCCCAGCATTTT. Amino acid sequence: CASSLGGAHNQPQHF.

The chain recombines TRBV6-5 with TRBJ2-1; 10 bases line up with TRBD2. CDR3 length: 16 residues. CDR1 is MNHEY and CDR2 is SVGAGI in the germline V gene. Trimming cost V 2 bases and J 7 bases; bases outside gene matches: 8. The CDR3 DNA follows: TGTGCCAGCAGTTACCTGGGAGCGGGAGGGCCGAATGAGCAGTTCTTC. Translating gives CASSYLGAGGPNEQFF.

The chain links TRBV29-1 to TRBJ2-1, with D possibly matching TRBD2 (6 bases). V was clipped by 1 base and J by 0 bases, with 10 bases between them. The CDR3 sequence is 15 residues long. Germline CDR1 reads SQVTM; CDR2 reads ANQGSEA. Here the CDR3 DNA reads TGCAGCGTTGAAGTTAGCGGAAGCTCCTACAATGAGCAGTTCTTC. Its protein is CSVEVSGSSYNEQFF.

V usage is TRBV5-5 and J usage is TRBJ2-7, with TRBD1 as a possible D gene (5 bases). The V end lost 4 bases, the J end lost 2 bases, and 25 bases lay between the germline ends. The CDR3 loop spans 18 amino acids. Germline V gene data show CDR1 as SGHKS and CDR2 as YYEKEE (reference sequence). The CDR3 region has the DNA TGTGCCAGCAGCCCAATCACCGTTCAGGGTTCAGGAACCTACGAGCAGTACTTC. This translates into CASSPITVQGSGTYEQYF.

The chain carries TRBV7-2 and TRBJ2-4; D uncertain. In germline, CDR1 is SGHTA, CDR2 FQGNSA. V shed 5 bases and J shed 7 bases, with 12 bases lying between them. The CDR3 runs to 13 residues. This chain's CDR3 is CASSAQARNIQYF. The CDR3 DNA reads TGTGCCAGCAGCGCCCAGGCTAGGAACATTCAGTACTTC.

This clonotype was seen only a few times. The CDR3 region has the DNA TGTGCCAGCAGCCAAGGCAGACACTCCCTCGGGGAGACCCAGTACTTC. It encodes CASSQGRHSLGETQYF. The chain couples TRBV3-1 to TRBJ2-5; D gene uncertain. There are 16 residues in the CDR3. Trimming took 1 base from V and 5 from J, leaving 17 bases between them. Germline CDR1 reads LGHDT; CDR2 reads YNNKEL (reference sequence).

This chain connects TRBV10-3 to TRBJ2-7, with D possibly called TRBD1 or TRBD2 (5 bases each). Trimming took 4 bases from V and 6 from J, leaving 19 bases between them. The CDR3 extends over 15 amino acids. Germline values: CDR1 ENHRY, CDR2 SYGVKD. The CDR3 spells CAISGPGAPRGEQYF. DNA of the CDR3: TGTGCCATCAGTGGCCCTGGGGCCCCCCGGGGCGAGCAGTACTTC.

Regarding this clonotype: Relative to the germline gene, one junction end is altered; a read error may explain this. The chain joins TRBV7-2 to TRBJ1-1, with D perhaps TRBD1 (5 bases). Germline CDR1 is SGHTA and CDR2 is FQGNSA. This CDR3 contains 14 residues. The CDR3 here is CASKLGWGNPEAFF. As DNA, the CDR3 is TGTGCCAGCAAACTCGGGTGGGGGAACCCTGAAGCTTTCTTT.

The chain carries TRBV12-3 or TRBV12-4 and TRBJ1-6; maybe TRBD1 (6 bases). This CDR3 has 14 amino acids. V was cut by 6 bases and J by 6 bases, with 12 bases left in between. The CDR3 loop reads CASRPPGVNSPLHF. DNA of the CDR3: TGTGCCAGCAGGCCCCCAGGGGTTAATTCACCCCTCCACTTT.

The chain employs TRBV5-1 and TRBJ2-1; TRBD1 matches at 11 bases. This CDR3 has 13 amino acids. Germline trimming cut 7 bases from V and 3 bases from J; bases unmatched to any gene: 0. Germline V gene sequence: CDR1 SGHRS, CDR2 YFSETQ. The CDR3 nucleotides are TGCGCCAGCGGGACAGGGGGCTACAATGAGCAGTTCTTC. It is translated as CASGTGGYNEQFF.

J is TRBJ2-7 and V is TRBV9, with 11 bases aligning to TRBD2. The CDR3 sequence is 16 residues long. V shed 0 bases, J shed 3 bases, and the junction held 5 bases outside the gene matches. Per germline, CDR1 SGDLS and CDR2 YYNGEE. Here the CDR3 DNA reads TGTGCCAGCAGCGTAGTGCCGACTAGCGGGGTCTACGAGCAGTACTTC. Translated, it gives CASSVVPTSGVYEQYF. The whole variable domain, remainder taken from reference TRBV9 and TRBJ2-7, is DSGVTQTPKHLITATGQRVTLRCSPRSGDLSVYWYQQSLDQGLQFLIQYYNGEERAKGNILERFSAQQFPDLHSELNLSSLELGDSALYFCASSVVPTSGVYEQYFGPGTRLTVT.

This chain links TRBV5-4 with TRBJ2-1; TRBD2 matches at 13 bases. Per germline, CDR1 SGHNT and CDR2 YYREEE (reference sequence). This CDR3 region has 18 residues. Unmatched junction bases numbered 7, after V lost 4 bases and J lost 0 bases. The CDR3 here is CASSGLAGASSSYNEQFF. CDR3 nucleotides: TGTGCCAGCAGCGGACTAGCGGGGGCCTCAAGCTCCTACAATGAGCAGTTCTTC.